The clone carrying this T cell receptor beta chain was seen at least ten times. Its target is unknown. The SP2 primer and nested alpha and beta constant region primers amplified ligated cDNA in four rounds. From the UMI-ligation and nested PCR reads, TCRdb called clonotypes with MiXCR, one entry per CDR3 protein. The sample lists 20,000 to 25,000 distinct CDR3 sequences; approximately 6.5% were seen once. These data are taken from a study of naive and memory T cell subsets. Overall study findings and caveats: This RNA-based method may be sensitive to activation-related transcript changes.

Trimming took 3 bases from V and 5 from J, leaving 11 bases between them. The CDR3 covers 14 residues. Germline V gene lookup returns CDR1 LGHDT and CDR2 YNNKEL (reference sequence). The treatment denotes: skin biopsy from PPD injection site in Mantoux-positive individual. A UMI-containing oligonucleotide was joined by 3' ligation to the TCR cDNA template. The TCR was taken from an adult in good health. The specimen was skin, collected from a tuberculin skin test site. The J gene is TRBJ2-4, the V gene TRBV3-1; D is possibly TRBD1 (6 bases). CDR3 protein: CASSHGQTENIQYF. Here the CDR3 DNA reads TGTGCCAGCAGCCACGGACAGACAGAAAACATTCAGTACTTC.